The rows below give T cell receptor beta chains drawn from one sample of a study of shared clonotypes between healthy human individuals. Measured with immunoSEQ multiplex PCR; TCRdb has only the in-frame clones, and not every one. Here the sample spans 2 million to 2.5 million clones, about 93% being singletons. What was sequenced was naive CD8+ T cells from PBMCs. The receptors were sampled from a man in his late teens or twenties in good health. Some clones in this sample may be carry-over from other donors' samples. Each CDR3 is given with its conserved first and last residue. D genes are given only for firm matches. Only some rows state a clone size, as once, few, many or a class for expanded clones.

v_call,clone_size,j_call,d_call,cdr3_aa,cdr3_nt
TRBV19,-,TRBJ2-2,-,CASRPGLLNTGELFF,TGTGCCAGTAGACCGGGACTTTTGAACACCGGGGAGCTGTTTTTT
TRBV11-1,-,TRBJ1-4,-,CASSLLSGGGEKLFF,TGTGCCAGCAGCTTACTCAGTGGTGGAGGTGAAAAACTGTTTTTT
TRBV28,once,TRBJ1-1,TRBD1,CASSRQDRGAEAFF,TGTGCCAGCAGCCGACAGGACAGGGGCGCTGAAGCTTTCTTT
TRBV7-8,-,TRBJ1-5,-,CASSLGVARGGNQPQHF,TGTGCCAGCAGCTTAGGCGTTGCCAGGGGCGGCAATCAGCCCCAGCATTTT
TRBV5-5,-,TRBJ1-1,-,CASSRDRNTEAFF,TGTGCCAGCAGCCGCGACCGGAACACTGAAGCTTTCTTT
TRBV30,-,TRBJ2-2,-,CAWSEVPGELFF,TGTGCCTGGAGTGAAGTTCCCGGGGAGCTGTTTTTT
TRBV29-1,-,TRBJ2-2,TRBD2,CSGSLPGLAGENTGELFF,TGCAGCGGGTCATTGCCGGGACTAGCGGGGGAGAACACCGGGGAGCTGTTTTTT
TRBV5-6,-,TRBJ2-3,-,CASTETTGTRTGDTQYF,TGTGCCAGCACCGAAACGACGGGGACCAGGACGGGAGATACGCAGTATTTT
TRBV2,-,TRBJ1-4,TRBD1,CAGRDRVSTNEKLFF,TGTGCCGGCAGGGACAGAGTCAGTACCAATGAAAAACTGTTTTTT
TRBV7-9,-,TRBJ1-5,-,CASSSGGPQHF,TGTGCCAGCAGCTCGGGTGGACCCCAGCATTTT
TRBV13,-,TRBJ1-5,-,CASSSYRNQPQHF,TGTGCCAGCAGCTCTTATAGAAATCAGCCCCAGCATTTT
TRBV28,-,TRBJ1-2,-,CASSLMGGGYTF,TGTGCCAGCAGTTTAATGGGTGGGGGCTACACCTTC
TRBV27,-,TRBJ1-1,-,CASSPLTGLNTEAFF,TGTGCCAGCAGTCCCCTCACAGGGCTGAACACTGAAGCTTTCTTT
TRBV6-1,-,TRBJ2-7,TRBD1,CASSEGLTGGVRYEQYF,TGTGCCAGCAGTGAAGGGTTGACAGGGGGTGTTCGTTACGAGCAGTACTTC
TRBV27,-,TRBJ2-1,-,CASSWSGRRGDEQFF,TGTGCCAGCAGTTGGAGTGGGAGGCGTGGGGATGAGCAGTTCTTC
TRBV5-1,once,TRBJ2-7,TRBD1,CASSAGTEAYEQYF,TGCGCCAGCAGCGCCGGGACAGAGGCCTACGAGCAGTACTTC
TRBV25-1,-,TRBJ1-1,-,CASSEIVGVRAFF,TGTGCCAGCAGTGAGATCGTCGGGGTAAGAGCTTTCTTT
TRBV19,once,TRBJ2-5,-,CASSIDLEQETQYF,TGTGCCAGTAGTATAGATCTCGAGCAAGAGACCCAGTACTTC
TRBV27,-,TRBJ2-2,-,CASSPPHVRGTGELFF,TGTGCCAGCAGTCCACCCCACGTGCGGGGCACCGGGGAGCTGTTTTTT
TRBV11-2,-,TRBJ1-5,-,CASSIFGNQPQHF,TGTGCCAGCAGCATATTCGGCAATCAGCCCCAGCATTTT
TRBV6-1,once,TRBJ2-5,-,CATTLGAGVWETQYF,TGTGCCACCACTCTCGGGGCAGGGGTTTGGGAGACCCAGTACTTC
TRBV28,once,TRBJ2-1,-,CASSSLANEQFF,TGTGCCAGCAGTTCGCTAGCGAATGAGCAGTTCTTC
TRBV29-1,-,TRBJ2-2,-,CSVGGYGSRTGELFF,TGCAGCGTTGGCGGTTACGGGTCGCGCACCGGGGAGCTGTTTTTT
TRBV4-2,-,TRBJ2-2,-,CASSQRQRNTGELFF,TGTGCCAGCAGCCAACGACAGAGAAACACCGGGGAGCTGTTTTTT
TRBV2,-,TRBJ2-1,-,CASSLDGEQFF,TGTGCCAGCAGTCTGGACGGAGAGCAGTTCTTC
TRBV6-5,-,TRBJ1-1,-,CASSSGSSTEAFF,TGTGCCAGCAGTTCGGGTAGCAGCACTGAAGCTTTCTTT
TRBV28,-,TRBJ2-3,-,CAKNHRRQDTDTQYF,TGTGCCAAAAACCACCGAAGGCAGGACACAGATACGCAGTATTTT
TRBV27,-,TRBJ1-1,-,CASSPLVATNTEAFF,TGTGCCAGCAGTCCCCTTGTCGCCACCAACACTGAAGCTTTCTTT
TRBV13,-,TRBJ2-7,TRBD1,CASSRRGQGAHEQYF,TGTGCCAGCAGCCGTAGGGGACAGGGGGCCCACGAGCAGTACTTC
TRBV28,-,TRBJ2-5,TRBD1,CASSYPTGLEETQYF,TGTGCCAGCAGTTACCCGACAGGGTTGGAAGAGACCCAGTACTTC
TRBV6-6,-,TRBJ1-4,-,CASSHWEKLFF,TGTGCCAGCAGCCACTGGGAAAAACTGTTTTTT
TRBV27,once,TRBJ2-2,-,CASSFLPPQLAGELFF,TGTGCCAGCAGTTTCCTACCTCCCCAATTAGCCGGGGAGCTGTTTTTT
TRBV9,-,TRBJ2-7,TRBD2,CASTEGPAGGPNEQYF,TGTGCCAGCACGGAAGGGCCAGCGGGAGGGCCTAACGAGCAGTACTTC
TRBV9,-,TRBJ2-3,TRBD2,CASSVVGSGLTDTQYF,TGTGCCAGCAGCGTAGTGGGTAGCGGGCTCACAGATACGCAGTATTTT
TRBV6-4,-,TRBJ2-7,-,CASSDSKVVTPRGSEQYF,TGTGCCAGCAGTGACTCGAAGGTGGTGACGCCCAGAGGCTCCGAGCAGTACTTC
TRBV6-5,-,TRBJ2-5,-,CASSSPGGQETQYF,TGTGCCAGCAGTTCCCCCGGGGGCCAAGAGACCCAGTACTTC
TRBV7-2,-,TRBJ1-5,-,CASSPTGSHNNQPQHF,TGTGCCAGCAGCCCCACAGGGTCCCATAACAATCAGCCCCAGCATTTT
TRBV27,-,TRBJ2-7,-,CASSIQPGSGEQYF,TGTGCCAGCAGCATCCAACCTGGATCGGGAGAGCAGTACTTC
TRBV5-1,-,TRBJ2-3,-,CASSLEVAASTDTQYF,TGCGCCAGCAGCTTGGAGGTAGCAGCTAGCACAGATACGCAGTATTTT
TRBV4-2,-,TRBJ2-1,TRBD2,CASSQANSGTPSSYNEQFF,TGTGCCAGCAGCCAAGCTAATAGCGGGACCCCTTCCTCCTACAATGAGCAGTTCTTC
TRBV6-1,-,TRBJ1-1,-,CASSEGYTAEAFF,TGTGCCAGCAGTGAAGGCTACACGGCTGAAGCTTTCTTT
TRBV6-5,-,TRBJ1-1,-,CASSYRGLNTEAFF,TGTGCCAGCAGTTACCGGGGTCTGAACACTGAAGCTTTCTTT
TRBV28,-,TRBJ2-1,-,CASSLSYNEQFF,TGTGCCAGCAGTTTGAGTTACAATGAGCAGTTCTTC
TRBV11-2,-,TRBJ1-2,-,CASSLGLGSGPPYGYTF,TGTGCCAGCAGCTTAGGCCTCGGGTCGGGGCCGCCCTATGGCTACACCTTC
TRBV13,-,TRBJ2-7,TRBD2,CASSFVSSGSREQYF,TGTGCCAGCAGCTTTGTATCTAGCGGAAGTCGCGAGCAGTACTTC